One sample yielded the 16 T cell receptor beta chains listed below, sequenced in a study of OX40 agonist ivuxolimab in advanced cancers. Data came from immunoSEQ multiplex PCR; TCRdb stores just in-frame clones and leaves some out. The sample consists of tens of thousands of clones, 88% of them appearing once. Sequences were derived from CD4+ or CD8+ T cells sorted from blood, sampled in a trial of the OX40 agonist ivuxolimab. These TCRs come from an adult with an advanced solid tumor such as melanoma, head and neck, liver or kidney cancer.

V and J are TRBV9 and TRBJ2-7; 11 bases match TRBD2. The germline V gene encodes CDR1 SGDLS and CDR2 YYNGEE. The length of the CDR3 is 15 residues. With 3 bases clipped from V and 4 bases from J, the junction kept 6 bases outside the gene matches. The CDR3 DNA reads TGTGCCAGCAGCGAGACTAGCGGGACCACGTACGAGCAGTACTTC. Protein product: CASSETSGTTYEQYF.

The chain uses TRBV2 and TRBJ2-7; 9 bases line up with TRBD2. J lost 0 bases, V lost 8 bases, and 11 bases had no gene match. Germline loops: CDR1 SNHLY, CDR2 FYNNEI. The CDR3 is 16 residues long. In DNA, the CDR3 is TGTGCCAGCGGTAGCGGGAGACTAGCGAACTCCTACGAGCAGTACTTC. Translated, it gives CASGSGRLANSYEQYF.

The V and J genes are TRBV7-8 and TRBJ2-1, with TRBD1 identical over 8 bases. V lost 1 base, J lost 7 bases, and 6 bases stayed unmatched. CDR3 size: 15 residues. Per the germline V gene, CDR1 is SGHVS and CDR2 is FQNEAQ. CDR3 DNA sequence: TGTGCCAGCAGCTTAGGCCAGGGGGCGAGGAATGAGCAGTTCTTC. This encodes CASSLGQGARNEQFF. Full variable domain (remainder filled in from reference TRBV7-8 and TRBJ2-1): GAGVSQSPRYKVAKRGQDVALRCDPISGHVSLFWYQQALGQGPEFLTYFQNEAQLDKSGLPSDRFFAERPEGSVSTLKIQRTQQEDSAVYLCASSLGQGARNEQFFGPGTRLTVL.

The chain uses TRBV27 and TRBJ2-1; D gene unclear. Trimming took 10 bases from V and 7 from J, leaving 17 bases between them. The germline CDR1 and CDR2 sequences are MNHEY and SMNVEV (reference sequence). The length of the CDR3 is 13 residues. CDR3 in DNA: TGTGCCACCCAGTTTATGTTGGGAAATGAGCAGTTCTTC. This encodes CATQFMLGNEQFF.

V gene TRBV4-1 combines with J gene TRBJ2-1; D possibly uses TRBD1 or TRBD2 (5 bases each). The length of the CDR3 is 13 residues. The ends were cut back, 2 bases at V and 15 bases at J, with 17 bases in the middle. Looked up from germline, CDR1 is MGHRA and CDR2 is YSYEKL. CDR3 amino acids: CASSQPGASFWFF. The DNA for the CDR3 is TGCGCCAGCAGCCAACCCGGGGCTAGCTTCTGGTTCTTC.

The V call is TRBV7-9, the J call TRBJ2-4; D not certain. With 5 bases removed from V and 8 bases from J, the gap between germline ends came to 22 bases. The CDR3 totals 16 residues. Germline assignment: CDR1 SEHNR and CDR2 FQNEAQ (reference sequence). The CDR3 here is CASSPGPRVPGDIQYF. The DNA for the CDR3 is TGTGCCAGCAGCCCCGGCCCCCGGGTCCCTGGCGACATTCAGTACTTC.

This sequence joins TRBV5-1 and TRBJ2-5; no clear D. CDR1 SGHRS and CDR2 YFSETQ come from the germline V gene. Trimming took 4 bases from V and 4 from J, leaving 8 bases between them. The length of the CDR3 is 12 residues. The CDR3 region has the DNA TGCGCCAGCAGCGACGCACCAGAGACCCAGTACTTC. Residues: CASSDAPETQYF.

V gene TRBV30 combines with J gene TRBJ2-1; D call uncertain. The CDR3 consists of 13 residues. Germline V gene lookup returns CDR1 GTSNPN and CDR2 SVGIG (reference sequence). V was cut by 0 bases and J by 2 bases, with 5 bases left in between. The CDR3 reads CAWSVTTYNEQFF. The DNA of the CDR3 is TGTGCCTGGAGTGTCACCACCTACAATGAGCAGTTCTTC.

The CDR3 sequence is CASSSFSSGNTIYF. The CDR3 DNA is TGTGCCAGCAGCTCCTTTTCCTCTGGAAACACCATATATTTT. The rearrangement uses TRBV9 and TRBJ1-3; D unresolved. V lost 4 bases to trimming and J lost 0 bases, with 8 bases between them. Per the germline V gene, CDR1 is SGDLS and CDR2 is YYNGEE. This CDR3 has 14 residues.

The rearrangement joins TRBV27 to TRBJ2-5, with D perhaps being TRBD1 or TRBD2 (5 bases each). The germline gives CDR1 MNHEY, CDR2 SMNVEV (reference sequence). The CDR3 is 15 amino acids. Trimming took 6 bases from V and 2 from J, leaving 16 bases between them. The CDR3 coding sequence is TGTGCCAGCAGCCTAGGCCGGGACCTTCAAGAGACCCAGTACTTC. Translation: CASSLGRDLQETQYF.

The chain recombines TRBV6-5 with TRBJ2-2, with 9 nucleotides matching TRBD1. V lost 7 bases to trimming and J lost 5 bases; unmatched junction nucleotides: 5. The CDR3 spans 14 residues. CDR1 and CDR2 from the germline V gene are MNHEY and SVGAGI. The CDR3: CASTYGTGTGELFF. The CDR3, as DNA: TGTGCCAGCACCTACGGGACAGGGACCGGGGAGCTGTTTTTT.

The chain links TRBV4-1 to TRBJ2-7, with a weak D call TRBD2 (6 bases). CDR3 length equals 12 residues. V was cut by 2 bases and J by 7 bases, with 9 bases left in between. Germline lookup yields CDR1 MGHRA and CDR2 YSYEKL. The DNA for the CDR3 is TGCGCCAGCAGCCAACAAGGGAGGGAGCAGTACTTC. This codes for CASSQQGREQYF.

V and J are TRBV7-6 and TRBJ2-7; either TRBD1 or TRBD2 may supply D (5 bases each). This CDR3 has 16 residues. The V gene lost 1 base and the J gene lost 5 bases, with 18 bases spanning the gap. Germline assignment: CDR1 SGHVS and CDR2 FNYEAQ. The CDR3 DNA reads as TGTGCCAGCAGCTTAGTCGCCGGGACGATGCCTAACGAGCAGTACTTC. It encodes CASSLVAGTMPNEQYF.

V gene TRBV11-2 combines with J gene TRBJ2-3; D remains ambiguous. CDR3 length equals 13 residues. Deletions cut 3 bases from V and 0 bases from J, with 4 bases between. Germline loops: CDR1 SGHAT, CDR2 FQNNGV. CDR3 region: CASSFVSTDTQYF. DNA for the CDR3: TGTGCCAGCAGCTTCGTAAGCACAGATACGCAGTATTTT.

The CDR3 nucleotides read TGTGCCAGCAGTTTAAGCGGGACTAGCTTGGGTAATGAGCAGTTCTTC. This encodes CASSLSGTSLGNEQFF. This sequence joins TRBV27 and TRBJ2-1, with 9 bases fitting TRBD2. V dropped 2 bases and J dropped 7; count of bases not matched to a gene: 9. The CDR3 sequence is 16 residues long. Germline values: CDR1 MNHEY, CDR2 SMNVEV (reference sequence).

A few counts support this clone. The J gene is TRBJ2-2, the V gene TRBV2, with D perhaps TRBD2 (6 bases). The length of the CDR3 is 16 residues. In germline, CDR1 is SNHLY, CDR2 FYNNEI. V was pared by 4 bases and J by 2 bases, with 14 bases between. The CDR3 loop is CASSAPWDFNTGELFF. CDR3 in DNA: TGTGCCAGCAGTGCCCCATGGGACTTTAACACCGGGGAGCTGTTTTTT.